The 10 T cell receptor beta chains below were found in one sample sequenced in a study of blood T cell repertoires in COVID-19. Profiled with immunoSEQ multiplex PCR; TCRdb holds only in-frame clones, not every one. The sample includes over 75,000 clones, almost 90% of them seen just once. Sequencing was done on a sample of peripheral blood. These receptors originate from a human donor with active COVID-19. The donor label of this sample is uncertain.

The chain uses TRBV14 and TRBJ1-1, with unresolved D. CDR1 SGHDN and CDR2 FVKESK come from the germline V gene. With 1 base removed from V and 6 bases from J, the gap between germline ends came to 15 bases. The CDR3 spans 15 residues. The CDR3: CASSQGTLLGAEAFF. DNA for the CDR3: TGTGCCAGCAGCCAAGGGACTCTCCTCGGCGCTGAAGCTTTCTTT.

This clone has just one count. This chain connects TRBV6-5 to TRBJ1-6, with D perhaps TRBD1 (5 bases). Between the trimmed V and J ends, which lost 2 bases and 7 bases, there was a span of 15 bases. This CDR3 region has 16 residues. The germline CDR1 and CDR2 sequences are MNHEY and SVGAGI. The CDR3 DNA follows: TGTGCCAGCAGTTACGATTATAGGGGAAGCAATTCACCCCTCCACTTT. This translates into CASSYDYRGSNSPLHF.

The gene calls are TRBV5-8 and TRBJ1-2; 11 bases match TRBD1. With 1 base clipped from V and 4 bases from J, the junction kept 3 bases outside the gene matches. The CDR3 has 15 residues. Germline V gene data show CDR1 as SGHTS and CDR2 as YDEGEE. The CDR3 protein is CASSLRTGGGYGYTF. For the CDR3, the DNA is TGTGCCAGCAGCTTGAGGACAGGGGGCGGCTATGGCTACACCTTC.

The J gene is TRBJ2-1, the V gene TRBV24-1; 11 bases agree with TRBD1. The CDR3 has 17 residues. The V gene's germline CDR1 is KGHDR and CDR2 SFDVKD. J lost 7 bases, V lost 4 bases, and 11 bases had no gene match. The CDR3 DNA is TGTGCCACCAGTGACTCAGCGGACAGGGGGCGGATAAATGAGCAGTTCTTC. Its protein is CATSDSADRGRINEQFF.

V gene TRBV5-6 combines with J gene TRBJ1-1; 11 nucleotides align to TRBD1. Germline V gene sequence: CDR1 SGHDT, CDR2 YYEEEE. The CDR3 is made up of 15 amino acids. With 4 bases clipped from V and 2 bases from J, the junction kept 4 bases outside the gene matches. CDR3 bases: TGTGCCAGCAGCCCGGACAGGGGGCGAAACACTGAAGCTTTCTTT. Translation: CASSPDRGRNTEAFF.

The chain is built from TRBV6-2 or TRBV6-3 and TRBJ2-7, with D unclear. Germline CDR1 and CDR2: MNHEY and SVGEGT. The CDR3 contains 11 residues. Trimming pared 6 bases from V and 6 bases from J, leaving 9 bases between. The CDR3 loop reads CASSRSSEQYF. CDR3 sequence (DNA): TGTGCCAGCAGCCGATCGAGCGAGCAGTACTTC.

The chain recombines TRBV29-1 with TRBJ2-5, with D tentatively TRBD1 (5 bases). CDR1 and CDR2 from the germline V gene are SQVTM and ANQGSEA. The CDR3 sequence is 13 residues long. V was trimmed by 2 bases and J by 5 bases, leaving 12 bases between them. CDR3 nucleotide sequence: TGCAGCGTTGAACTGGGGCTGTGGGAGACCCAGTACTTC. This codes for CSVELGLWETQYF.

This clone was observed once. The chain has TRBV19 and TRBJ2-3, with a tentative D call TRBD1 (5 bases). The V gene's germline CDR1 is LNHDA and CDR2 SQIVND (reference sequence). The CDR3 loop spans 11 amino acids. Trimming removed 6 bases from V and 5 bases from J, with 6 bases in between. In DNA, the CDR3 is TGTGCCAGTAGAAGGGGAGATACGCAGTATTTT. This translates into CASRRGDTQYF.

The CDR3 sequence: CASSLDRSSYNEQFF. For the CDR3, the DNA is TGTGCCAGTAGTTTGGACAGAAGCTCCTACAATGAGCAGTTCTTC. The chain employs TRBV19 and TRBJ2-1, with D maybe TRBD1 (6 bases). The CDR3 extends over 15 amino acids. With 5 bases removed from V and 0 bases from J, the gap between germline ends came to 11 bases. In germline, CDR1 is LNHDA, CDR2 SQIVND (reference sequence).

J is TRBJ1-2 and V is TRBV19; TRBD1 aligns across 10 bases. The CDR3 runs 15 residues. Germline V CDR1 and CDR2: LNHDA, SQIVND (reference sequence). Trimming removed 6 bases from V and 5 bases from J; junction bases left unmatched: 9. The CDR3 bases are TGTGCCAGTAGCTCCCGAAGGACAGGGGGGTATGGCTACACCTTC. It is translated as CASSSRRTGGYGYTF.